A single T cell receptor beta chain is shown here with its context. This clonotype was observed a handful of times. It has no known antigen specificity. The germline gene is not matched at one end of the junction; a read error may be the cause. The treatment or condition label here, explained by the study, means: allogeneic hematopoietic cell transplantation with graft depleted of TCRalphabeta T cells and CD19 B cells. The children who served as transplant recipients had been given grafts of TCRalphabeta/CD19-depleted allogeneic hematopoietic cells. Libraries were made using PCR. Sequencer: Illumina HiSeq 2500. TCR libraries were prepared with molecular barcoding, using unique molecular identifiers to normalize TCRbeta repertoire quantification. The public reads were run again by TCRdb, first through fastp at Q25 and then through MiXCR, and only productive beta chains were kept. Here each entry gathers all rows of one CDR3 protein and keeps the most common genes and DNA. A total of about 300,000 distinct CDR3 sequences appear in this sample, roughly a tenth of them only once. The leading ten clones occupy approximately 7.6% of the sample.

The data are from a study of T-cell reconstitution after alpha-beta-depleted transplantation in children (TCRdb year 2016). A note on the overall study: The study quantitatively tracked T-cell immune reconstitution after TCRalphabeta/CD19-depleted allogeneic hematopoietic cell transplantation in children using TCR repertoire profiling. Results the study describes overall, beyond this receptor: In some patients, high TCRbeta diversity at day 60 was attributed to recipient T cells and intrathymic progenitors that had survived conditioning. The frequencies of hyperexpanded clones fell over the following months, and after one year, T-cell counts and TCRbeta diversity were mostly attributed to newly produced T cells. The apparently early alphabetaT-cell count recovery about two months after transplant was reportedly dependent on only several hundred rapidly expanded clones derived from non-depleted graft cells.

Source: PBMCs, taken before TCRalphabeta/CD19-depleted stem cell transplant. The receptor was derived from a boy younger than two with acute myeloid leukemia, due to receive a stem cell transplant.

The CDR3 has the sequence CASSIGRDRGTYTQYF. The nucleotide sequence is TGTGCCAGTAGTATAGGCCGGGACCGAGGCACATATACGCAGTATTTT. The rearrangement combines TRBV19 with TRBJ2-3; the D gene could be TRBD1 or TRBD2, each one agreeing over 5 bases. The CDR3 measures 16 amino acids from cysteine to phenylalanine. The sequence is cut down to CDR3 DNA, 48 bases in frame from base 1. Based on the germline V gene (reference sequence), the CDR1 and CDR2 sequences are LNHDA and SQIVND.